This is a list of T cell receptor beta chains from one sample in a study of blood T cell repertoires in COVID-19. Libraries were prepared by immunoSEQ multiplex PCR; TCRdb keeps only in-frame clonotypes and omits some of them. The sample lists roughly 250,000 clones, around 86% occurring once. The material sequenced was peripheral blood. All receptors derive from a woman in her fifties or sixties with active or convalescent COVID-19. The CDR3 runs from the conserved cysteine through the conserved F or W. Each record gives: V gene, D gene, J gene, clone size, CDR3 protein, CDR3 DNA. The D gene is left open where the match is weak. Only some rows state a clone size, as once, few, many or a class for expanded clones.

TRBV20-1	TRBD1	TRBJ1-2	-	CSAGPGGGYTF	TGCAGTGCGGGACCAGGGGGCGGCTACACCTTC
TRBV4-3	TRBD2	TRBJ2-7	-	CASSQDHRGGLGYEQYF	TGCGCCAGCAGCCAAGATCACCGGGGGGGCCTTGGGTACGAGCAGTACTTC
TRBV19	-	TRBJ1-6	-	CASSIGEEGSPLHF	TGTGCCAGTAGTATCGGGGAGGAGGGTTCACCCCTCCACTTT
TRBV2	-	TRBJ2-3	-	CASSEIQGSNTQYF	TGTGCCAGCAGTGAAATACAGGGTTCAAATACGCAGTATTTT
TRBV5-1	-	TRBJ2-3	few	CASSVWGRVPGQGMDF	TGCGCCAGCAGCGTCTGGGGGCGCGTACCGGGACAAGGGATGGATTTT
TRBV6-6	-	TRBJ2-5	-	CASTPVRGQETQYF	TGTGCCAGCACTCCAGTCCGGGGGCAAGAGACCCAGTACTTC
TRBV5-1	-	TRBJ1-1	-	CASSLQTGNTEAFF	TGCGCCAGCAGCCTTCAGACGGGGAACACTGAAGCTTTCTTT
TRBV2	TRBD1	TRBJ1-5	-	CASSGQGGNQPQHF	TGTGCCAGCAGTGGACAGGGAGGCAATCAGCCCCAGCATTTT
TRBV2	TRBD1	TRBJ1-1	-	CASSGEWTGNTEAFF	TGTGCCAGCAGTGGGGAATGGACAGGGAACACTGAAGCTTTCTTT
TRBV24-1	TRBD2	TRBJ2-1	few	CATSLGLAGNNEQFF	TGTGCCACCAGTCTTGGACTAGCGGGGAACAATGAGCAGTTCTTC
TRBV19	-	TRBJ1-3	-	CASSIDSRAGNTIYF	TGTGCCAGTAGTATAGATTCCAGGGCTGGAAACACCATATATTTT
TRBV6-5	-	TRBJ1-4	-	CASSTSEKLFF	TGTGCCAGCAGTACGAGTGAAAAACTGTTTTTT
TRBV12-5	TRBD1	TRBJ1-3	-	CASGLPGTGGPYSGNTIYF	TGTGCTAGTGGTTTGCCCGGGACAGGGGGACCCTACTCTGGAAACACCATATATTTT
TRBV7-2	-	TRBJ2-7	-	CASSWPGRGTYEQYF	TGTGCCAGCAGCTGGCCGGGGCGGGGAACCTACGAGCAGTACTTC
TRBV27	-	TRBJ1-2	-	CASSLKSGSNYGYTF	TGTGCCAGCAGTTTAAAGTCAGGTTCTAACTATGGCTACACCTTC
TRBV21-1	-	TRBJ1-3	-	CASSKEGRPGNTIYF	TGTGCCAGCAGCAAAGAAGGGAGGCCTGGAAACACCATATATTTT
TRBV3-1/TRBV3-2	TRBD1	TRBJ1-3	few	CASSQPRTGGSGNTIYF	TGTGCCAGCAGCCAACCGCGGACAGGGGGCTCTGGAAACACCATATATTTT
TRBV10-3	TRBD2	TRBJ2-3	-	CAISEPGTSADTQYF	TGTGCCATCAGTGAGCCCGGGACTAGCGCAGATACGCAGTATTTT
TRBV5-4	TRBD1	TRBJ1-2	-	CASSSTDRANYGYTF	TGTGCCAGCAGCTCCACGGACAGGGCTAACTATGGCTACACCTTC
TRBV2	-	TRBJ2-5	-	CASSEAKGGQETQYF	TGTGCCAGCAGTGAAGCGAAAGGGGGTCAAGAGACCCAGTACTTC
TRBV6-6	TRBD1	TRBJ2-5	few	CASRSGTVQETQYF	TGTGCCAGCCGGTCCGGGACAGTACAAGAGACCCAGTACTTC
TRBV4-1	-	TRBJ1-1	-	CASSQLGRNTEAFF	TGCGCCAGCAGCCAACTGGGCCGCAACACTGAAGCTTTCTTT
TRBV4-3	-	TRBJ2-7	-	CASSQGNRGDEQYF	TGCGCCAGCAGCCAAGGGAACCGTGGAGACGAGCAGTACTTC
TRBV27	-	TRBJ2-1	-	CASGGFDEQFF	TGTGCCAGCGGGGGGTTCGATGAGCAGTTCTTC
TRBV27	-	TRBJ1-1	-	CASRRENTEAFF	TGTGCCAGCAGGCGGGAGAACACTGAAGCTTTCTTT
TRBV20-1	-	TRBJ2-1	-	CSAADSYEQFF	TGCAGTGCTGCGGACTCGTATGAGCAGTTCTTC
TRBV19	TRBD1	TRBJ1-4	-	CASSSGTGIGEKLFF	TGTGCCAGTAGCTCCGGGACAGGGATTGGCGAAAAACTGTTTTTT
TRBV7-8	-	TRBJ1-1	-	CASSPREGWGTEAFF	TGTGCCAGCAGCCCAAGGGAGGGATGGGGCACTGAAGCTTTCTTT
TRBV6-5	-	TRBJ1-4	-	CASSYSWGVKNEKLFF	TGTGCCAGCAGTTACTCGTGGGGGGTGAAGAACGAAAAACTGTTTTTT
TRBV25-1	-	TRBJ1-2	-	CASSEFRVPYGYTF	TGTGCCAGCAGCGAGTTCAGGGTTCCCTATGGCTACACCTTC
TRBV9	TRBD2	TRBJ2-6	-	CASSVAGGSSGANVLTF	TGTGCCAGCAGCGTAGCGGGAGGGAGCTCTGGGGCCAACGTCCTGACTTTC
TRBV11-2	-	TRBJ2-7	many	CASSLVVRVHEQYF	TGTGCCAGCAGCTTAGTAGTCAGGGTCCACGAGCAGTACTTC
TRBV4-3	-	TRBJ1-1	-	CASSQDRGLVTEAFF	TGCGCCAGCAGCCAAGACCGGGGGTTAGTCACTGAAGCTTTCTTT
TRBV7-9	TRBD1	TRBJ1-1	-	CASSLSFRGRDTEAFF	TGTGCCAGCAGCTTATCTTTCAGGGGGCGAGACACTGAAGCTTTCTTT